The 14 T cell receptor beta chains given below trace back to one sample, sequenced in a study of blood T cells in healthy people across ages. For the second PCR, which ran for roughly 6 to 11 cycles, a sample-barcoded 5' primer and a J-beta primer mix were used. TCRdb passed the 5' RACE reads through MiXCR, listing each CDR3 protein once. The data hold 1.5 million to 2 million distinct CDR3 sequences, with about 39% observed a single time. Material for sequencing was blood. The receptors originated from a human donor in good health.

The rearrangement links TRBV6-5 to TRBJ2-3; 7 bases line up with TRBD1. CDR1 and CDR2 (germline): MNHEY, SVGAGI. This CDR3 is 19 amino acids long. After removal of 2 bases from V and 0 bases from J, the junction contained 14 bases not matched to a gene. As DNA, the CDR3 is TGTGCCAGCAGTTACAGTACACTTTATGGGACAGCTAGCACAGATACGCAGTATTTT. Translated, it gives CASSYSTLYGTASTDTQYF.

This clonotype was seen only a few times. The chain carries TRBV13 and TRBJ2-5, with TRBD2 matching over 9 bases. This CDR3 is 14 amino acids long. Trimming cost V 2 bases and J 11 bases; bases outside gene matches: 9. From germline, CDR1 is PRHDT and CDR2 FYEKMQ (reference sequence). CDR3 sequence (DNA): TGTGCCAGCAGCTTAAGGGGACTAGCTCGAGAGCAGTACTTC. Amino acid sequence: CASSLRGLAREQYF.

This rearrangement joins TRBV15 to TRBJ2-5, with TRBD2 matching over 10 bases. Germline CDR1 and CDR2: LNHNV and YYDKDF (reference sequence). Trimming at V came to 4 bases and at J to 2 bases, leaving 7 bases not matched to a gene. This CDR3 is built from 16 residues. The CDR3 loop is CATSIFLAGVQETQYF. The DNA for the CDR3 is TGTGCCACCAGCATTTTCCTAGCGGGGGTTCAAGAGACCCAGTACTTC. The full variable domain, its missing parts supplied by reference TRBV15 and TRBJ2-5, is DAMVIQNPRYQVTQFGKPVTLSCSQTLNHNVMYWYQQKSSQAPKLLFHYYDKDFNNEADTPDNFQSRRPNTSFCFLDIRSPGLGDTAMYLCATSIFLAGVQETQYFGPGTRLLVL.

This clonotype was detected only a few times. The chain couples TRBV20-1 to TRBJ2-3, with 7 nucleotides matching TRBD1. This CDR3 has 13 residues. From germline, CDR1 is DFQATT and CDR2 SNEGSKA (reference sequence). V was clipped by 7 bases and J by 0 bases; unmatched bases: 4. CDR3 protein: CSVKGASTDTQYF. The CDR3 DNA sequence: TGCAGTGTGAAGGGGGCTAGCACAGATACGCAGTATTTT.

This sequence joins TRBV28 and TRBJ1-4; 8 bases map to TRBD1. Germline trimming cut 6 bases from V and 3 bases from J; bases unmatched to any gene: 6. Per the germline V gene, CDR1 is MDHEN and CDR2 is SYDVKM. The CDR3 contains 15 residues. The CDR3 sequence: CASSVTGVANEKLFF. The DNA for the CDR3 is TGTGCCAGCAGCGTGACAGGGGTTGCTAATGAAAAACTGTTTTTT.

V gene TRBV5-1 combines with J gene TRBJ2-3; either TRBD1 or TRBD2 may supply D (5 bases each). In germline, CDR1 is SGHRS, CDR2 YFSETQ. V was cut by 2 bases and J by 1 base, with 11 bases left in between. This CDR3 comprises 15 residues. CDR3 residues: CASSFGDAGTDTQYF. In DNA form, the CDR3 reads TGCGCCAGCAGCTTCGGGGACGCCGGCACAGATACGCAGTATTTT. Full variable domain (remainder filled in from reference TRBV5-1 and TRBJ2-3): KAGVTQTPRYLIKTRGQQVTLSCSPISGHRSVSWYQQTPGQGLQFLFEYFSETQRNKGNFPGRFSGRQFSNSRSEMNVSTLELGDSALYLCASSFGDAGTDTQYFGPGTRLTVL.

This clonotype has more than one count but fewer than ten. The J gene is TRBJ1-5, the V gene TRBV2; no clear D. The V end was cut by 5 bases, the J end by 4 bases, with 9 bases between. From germline, CDR1 is SNHLY and CDR2 FYNNEI. The CDR3 has 13 residues. CDR3 in amino acids: CASSSTENQPQHF. CDR3 coding DNA: TGTGCCAGCAGTTCGACTGAGAATCAGCCCCAGCATTTT.

This clonotype appeared a few times. The rearrangement links TRBV29-1 to TRBJ2-1, with unresolved D. This CDR3 comprises 13 residues. Per the germline V gene, CDR1 is SQVTM and CDR2 is ANQGSEA. V was cut by 7 bases and J by 2 bases, with 12 bases left in between. This CDR3 is CSADIGTYNEQFF. CDR3 nucleotide sequence: TGCAGCGCCGACATCGGCACCTACAATGAGCAGTTCTTC.

This chain uses TRBV6-5 with TRBJ2-4, with D possibly matching TRBD1 (6 bases). The V gene lost 2 bases and the J gene lost 1 base, with 18 bases spanning the gap. This CDR3 has 18 amino acids. The germline V gene has CDR1 MNHEY and CDR2 SVGAGI. CDR3 residues: CASSYTWGSDRAKNIQYF. The CDR3 region has the DNA TGTGCCAGCAGTTACACGTGGGGGAGTGACAGGGCCAAAAACATTCAGTACTTC.

In this sample, this clonotype turned up a few times. This chain uses TRBV2 with TRBJ1-5, with D possibly TRBD1 on 5 matching bases. The germline CDR1 and CDR2 sequences are SNHLY and FYNNEI. V shed 7 bases and J shed 6 bases, with 19 bases lying between them. This CDR3 contains 15 residues. DNA of the CDR3: TGTGCCAGCACCCCTTTTAGAGGGGCGGCTCAGCCCCAGCATTTT. It is translated as CASTPFRGAAQPQHF.

The gene calls are TRBV11-2 and TRBJ2-1; perhaps TRBD1 as D (6 bases). This CDR3 contains 13 residues. CDR1 SGHAT and CDR2 FQNNGV come from the germline V gene. With 4 bases removed from V and 7 bases from J, the gap between germline ends came to 11 bases. CDR3 DNA: TGTGCCAGCAGCTGGACAGCTGTTAATGAGCAGTTCTTC. It encodes CASSWTAVNEQFF.

This clonotype was seen more than once but under ten times. This chain joins TRBV29-1 and TRBJ1-2; TRBD1 matches 8 bases. Trimming took 1 base from V and 2 from J; bases not matched to a gene: 3. This CDR3 comprises 14 residues. Per germline, CDR1 SQVTM and CDR2 ANQGSEA. The CDR3 protein is CSVEAQGANYGYTF. In DNA, the CDR3 is TGCAGCGTTGAAGCGCAGGGGGCAAACTATGGCTACACCTTC.

With regard to this clonotype: The junction departs from germline at one end; a sequencing error may be responsible. The CDR3 sequence: CASSQGRGGIQYF. In DNA form, the CDR3 reads TGCGCTAGCAGCCAAGGCAGGGGGGGGATTCAGTACTTC. The rearrangement links TRBV4-3 to TRBJ2-5, with D perhaps matching TRBD1 or TRBD2 (7 bases each). Germline V gene lookup returns CDR1 LGHNA and CDR2 YSLEER. There are 13 residues in the CDR3.

The genes are TRBV7-9 and TRBJ1-1, with 7 bases that match TRBD1. The germline V gene has CDR1 SEHNR and CDR2 FQNEAQ (reference sequence). The CDR3 sequence is 16 residues long. The J segment lost 7 bases and the V segment lost 0 bases, leaving 11 bases of the junction unmatched. The CDR3 sequence is CASSLARRGGASEAFF. The CDR3 DNA is TGTGCCAGCAGCTTAGCGCGTAGAGGGGGCGCGAGTGAAGCTTTCTTT.